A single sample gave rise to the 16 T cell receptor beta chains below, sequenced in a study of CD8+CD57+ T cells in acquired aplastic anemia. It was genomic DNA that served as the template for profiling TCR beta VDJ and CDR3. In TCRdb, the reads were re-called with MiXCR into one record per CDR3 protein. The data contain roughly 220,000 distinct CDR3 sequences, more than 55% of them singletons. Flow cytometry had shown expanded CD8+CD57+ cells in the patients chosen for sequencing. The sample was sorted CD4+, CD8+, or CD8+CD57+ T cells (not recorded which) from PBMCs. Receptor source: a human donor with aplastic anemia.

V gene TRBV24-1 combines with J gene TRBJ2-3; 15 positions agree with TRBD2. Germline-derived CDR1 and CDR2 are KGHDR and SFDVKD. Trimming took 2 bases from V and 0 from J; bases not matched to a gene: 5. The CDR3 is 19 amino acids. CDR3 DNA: TGTGCCACCAGTGATTCGGGACTAGCGGGGGGACTCAGCACAGATACGCAGTATTTT. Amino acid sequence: CATSDSGLAGGLSTDTQYF.

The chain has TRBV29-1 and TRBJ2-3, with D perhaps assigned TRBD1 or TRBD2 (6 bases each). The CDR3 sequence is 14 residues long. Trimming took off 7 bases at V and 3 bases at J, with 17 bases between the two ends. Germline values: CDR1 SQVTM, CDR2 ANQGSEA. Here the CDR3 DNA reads TGCAGCGCCCGGAGTAGGGGGAGGACAGATACGCAGTATTTT. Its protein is CSARSRGRTDTQYF.

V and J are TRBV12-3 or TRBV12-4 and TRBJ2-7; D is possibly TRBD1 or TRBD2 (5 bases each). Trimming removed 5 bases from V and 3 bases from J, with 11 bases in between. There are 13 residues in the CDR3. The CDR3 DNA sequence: TGTGCCAGCAGTGGGACCGGTAACTACGAGCAGTACTTC. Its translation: CASSGTGNYEQYF.

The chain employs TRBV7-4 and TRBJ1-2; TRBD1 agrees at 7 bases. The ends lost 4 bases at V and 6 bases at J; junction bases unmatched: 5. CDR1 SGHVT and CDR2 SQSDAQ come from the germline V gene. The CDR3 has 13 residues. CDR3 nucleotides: TGTGCCAGCAGCTCCGACAGGGACCATGGCTACACCTTC. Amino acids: CASSSDRDHGYTF.

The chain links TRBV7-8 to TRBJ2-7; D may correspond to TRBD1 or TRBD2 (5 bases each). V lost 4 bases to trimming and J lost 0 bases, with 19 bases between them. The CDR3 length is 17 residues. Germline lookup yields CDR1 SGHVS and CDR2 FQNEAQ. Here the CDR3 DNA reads TGTGCCAGCAGCTCCCAAACCGGGACCGCTTTCTCCTACGAGCAGTACTTC. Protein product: CASSSQTGTAFSYEQYF.

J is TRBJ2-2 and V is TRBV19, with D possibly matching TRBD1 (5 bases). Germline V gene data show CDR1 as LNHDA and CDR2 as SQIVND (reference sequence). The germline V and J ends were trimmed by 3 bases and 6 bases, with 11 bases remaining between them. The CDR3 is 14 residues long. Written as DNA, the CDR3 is TGTGCCAGTAGTATGTTCAGGGATGCCGGGGAGCTGTTTTTT. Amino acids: CASSMFRDAGELFF. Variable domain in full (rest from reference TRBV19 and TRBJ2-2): DGGITQSPKYLFRKEGQNVTLSCEQNLNHDAMYWYRQDPGQGLRLIYYSQIVNDFQKGDIAEGYSVSREKKESFPLTVTSAQKNPTAFYLCASSMFRDAGELFFGEGSRLTVL.

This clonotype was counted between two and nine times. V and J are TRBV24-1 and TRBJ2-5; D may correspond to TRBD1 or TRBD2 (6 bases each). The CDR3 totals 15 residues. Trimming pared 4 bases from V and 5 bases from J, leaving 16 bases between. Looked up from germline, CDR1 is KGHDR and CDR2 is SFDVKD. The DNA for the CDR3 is TGTGCCACCAGTGAAGGGGGGCGCCCAGGGGAGACCCAGTACTTC. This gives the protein CATSEGGRPGETQYF.

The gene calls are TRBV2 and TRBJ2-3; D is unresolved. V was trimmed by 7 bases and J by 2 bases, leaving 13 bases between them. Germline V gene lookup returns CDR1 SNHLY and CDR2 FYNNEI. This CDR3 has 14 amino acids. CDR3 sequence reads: CASIPGPTTDTQYF. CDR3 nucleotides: TGTGCCAGCATTCCCGGGCCGACCACAGATACGCAGTATTTT. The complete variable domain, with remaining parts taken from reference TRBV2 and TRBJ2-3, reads EPEVTQTPSHQVTQMGQEVILRCVPISNHLYFYWYRQILGQKVEFLVSFYNNEISEKSEIFDDQFSVERPDGSNFTLKIRSTKLEDSAMYFCASIPGPTTDTQYFGPGTRLTVL.

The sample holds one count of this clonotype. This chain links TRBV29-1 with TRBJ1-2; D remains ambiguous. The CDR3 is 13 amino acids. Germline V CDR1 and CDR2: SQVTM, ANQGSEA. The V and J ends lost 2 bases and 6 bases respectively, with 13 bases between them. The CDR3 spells CSVEKEGWDGYTF. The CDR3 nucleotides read TGCAGCGTTGAAAAGGAGGGATGGGATGGCTACACCTTC.

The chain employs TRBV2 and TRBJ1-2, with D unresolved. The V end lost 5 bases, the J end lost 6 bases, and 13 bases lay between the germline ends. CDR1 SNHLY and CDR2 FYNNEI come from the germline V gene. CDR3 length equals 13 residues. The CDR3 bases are TGTGCCAGCAGTCAGGAGCCTAGAAATGGCTACACCTTC. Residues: CASSQEPRNGYTF.

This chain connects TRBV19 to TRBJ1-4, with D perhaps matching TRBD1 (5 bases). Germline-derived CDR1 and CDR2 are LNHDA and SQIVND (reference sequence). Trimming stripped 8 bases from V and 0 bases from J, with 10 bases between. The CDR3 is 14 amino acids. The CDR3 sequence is CASQGTATNEKLFF. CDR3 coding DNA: TGTGCCAGTCAGGGTACCGCAACTAATGAAAAACTGTTTTTT.

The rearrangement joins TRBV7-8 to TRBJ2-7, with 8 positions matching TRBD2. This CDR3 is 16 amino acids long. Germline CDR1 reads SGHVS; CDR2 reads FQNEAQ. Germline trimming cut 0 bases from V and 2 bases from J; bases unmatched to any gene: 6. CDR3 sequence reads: CASSLASSGPTYEQYF. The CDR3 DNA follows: TGTGCCAGCAGCTTAGCCTCTAGCGGGCCTACCTACGAGCAGTACTTC. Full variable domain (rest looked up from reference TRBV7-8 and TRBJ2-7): GAGVSQSPRYKVAKRGQDVALRCDPISGHVSLFWYQQALGQGPEFLTYFQNEAQLDKSGLPSDRFFAERPEGSVSTLKIQRTQQEDSAVYLCASSLASSGPTYEQYFGPGTRLTVT.

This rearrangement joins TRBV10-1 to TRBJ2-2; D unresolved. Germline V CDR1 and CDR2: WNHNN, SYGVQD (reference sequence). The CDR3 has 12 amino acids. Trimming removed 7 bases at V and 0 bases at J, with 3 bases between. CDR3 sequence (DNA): TGCGCCAGCATCACGAACACCGGGGAGCTGTTTTTT. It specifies CASITNTGELFF.

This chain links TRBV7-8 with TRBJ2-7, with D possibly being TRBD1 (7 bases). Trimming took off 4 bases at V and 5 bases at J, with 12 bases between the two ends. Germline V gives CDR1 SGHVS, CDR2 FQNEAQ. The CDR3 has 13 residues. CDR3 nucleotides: TGTGCCAGCAGCTCAGGGGGGCCCGACGAGCAGTACTTC. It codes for CASSSGGPDEQYF.

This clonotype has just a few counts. In nucleotides, the CDR3 is TGTGCCACCAATGAACGGGGCGCTAGCACAGATACGCAGTATTTT. The encoded protein is CATNERGASTDTQYF. V and J are TRBV7-9 and TRBJ2-3; D assignment may be TRBD1 or TRBD2 (5 bases each). Trimming shortened V by 10 bases and J by 0 bases, and 17 bases separated the two germline ends. Germline V CDR1 and CDR2: SEHNR, FQNEAQ (reference sequence). CDR3 length equals 15 residues.

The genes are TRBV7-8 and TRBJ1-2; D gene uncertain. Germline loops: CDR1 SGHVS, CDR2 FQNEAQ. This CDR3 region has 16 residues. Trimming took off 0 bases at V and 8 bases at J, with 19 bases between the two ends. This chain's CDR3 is CASSLAFSGNREGYTF. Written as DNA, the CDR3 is TGTGCCAGCAGCTTAGCTTTCAGTGGGAATCGGGAAGGCTACACCTTC.